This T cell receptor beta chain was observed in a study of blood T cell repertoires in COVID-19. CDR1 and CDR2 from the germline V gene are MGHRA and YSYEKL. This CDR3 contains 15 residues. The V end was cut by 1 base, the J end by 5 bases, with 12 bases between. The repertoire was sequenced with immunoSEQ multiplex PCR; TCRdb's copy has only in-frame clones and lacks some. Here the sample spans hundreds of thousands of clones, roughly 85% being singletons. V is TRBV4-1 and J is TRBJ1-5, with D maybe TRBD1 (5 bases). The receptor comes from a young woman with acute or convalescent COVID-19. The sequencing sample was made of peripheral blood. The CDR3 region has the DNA TGCGCCAGCAGCCAAGGTCCGGGAGGGGATCAGCCCCAGCATTTT. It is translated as CASSQGPGGDQPQHF.